The 5 T cell receptor beta chains below come from one sample, sequenced in a study of cytomegalovirus exposure and HLA in healthy donors. In the PCR, 60 Vbeta and 13 Jbeta primers were used. Sequenced by immunoSEQ multiplex PCR; TCRdb stores in-frame clones only, minus some. The table lists over 120,000 clones, over 70% of them singletons. The sample consisted of PBMCs. The source of these receptors is a young man in good health and CMV-seronegative.

A single count supports this clone. This sequence joins TRBV9 and TRBJ2-1, with 7 bases aligning to TRBD2. The V gene's germline CDR1 is SGDLS and CDR2 YYNGEE. The ends lost 0 bases at V and 4 bases at J; junction bases unmatched: 1. This CDR3 has 14 residues. The CDR3 DNA reads as TGTGCCAGCAGCGTAGGGGGAGGGTACAATGAGCAGTTCTTC. It codes for CASSVGGGYNEQFF.

The CDR3 DNA is TGTGCCAGCAGCGTAACCTTGGACAATTATGGCTACACCTTC. It translates to CASSVTLDNYGYTF. The chain carries TRBV7-8 and TRBJ1-2, with D perhaps TRBD1 (5 bases). Looked up from germline, CDR1 is SGHVS and CDR2 is FQNEAQ. V was clipped by 5 bases and J by 5 bases, with 15 bases between them. This CDR3 is built from 14 residues.

This chain uses TRBV7-9 with TRBJ1-2; weak D call: TRBD1 (6 bases). V lost 3 bases and J 4 bases, leaving 9 bases between the germline ends. The CDR3 extends over 13 amino acids. Germline values: CDR1 SEHNR, CDR2 FQNEAQ (reference sequence). CDR3 DNA sequence: TGTGCCAGCAGCTTGACGGACAGCTATGGCTACACCTTC. Its translation is CASSLTDSYGYTF.

The chain carries TRBV28 and TRBJ1-1; D is possibly TRBD1 (6 bases). V lost 4 bases to trimming and J lost 0 bases, with 12 bases between them. Germline lookup yields CDR1 MDHEN and CDR2 SYDVKM. CDR3 size: 15 residues. Written as DNA, the CDR3 is TGTGCCAGCAGTTCCCCAGGGGACCTGAACACTGAAGCTTTCTTT. Residues: CASSSPGDLNTEAFF. The variable domain in full, with the rest retrieved from reference TRBV28 and TRBJ1-1, is DVKVTQSSRYLVKRTGEKVFLECVQDMDHENMFWYRQDPGLGLRLIYFSYDVKMKEKGDIPEGYSVSREKKERFSLILESASTNQTSMYLCASSSPGDLNTEAFFGQGTRLTVV.

The chain recombines TRBV9 with TRBJ2-4, with TRBD1 matching 10 bases. Germline CDR1 reads SGDLS; CDR2 reads YYNGEE. This CDR3 has 15 amino acids. Trimming took 4 bases from V and 5 from J; bases not matched to a gene: 6. CDR3 coding DNA: TGTGCCAGCAGCCCTCACGGGACAGGGGAAAACATTCAGTACTTC. The encoded protein is CASSPHGTGENIQYF. Looking up the rest from reference TRBV9 and TRBJ2-4 gives the full variable domain: DSGVTQTPKHLITATGQRVTLRCSPRSGDLSVYWYQQSLDQGLQFLIQYYNGEERAKGNILERFSAQQFPDLHSELNLSSLELGDSALYFCASSPHGTGENIQYFGAGTRLSVL.